This T cell receptor beta chain was identified in a study of graft-versus-host responses after intestinal transplantation. Using immunoSEQ multiplex PCR, the repertoire was profiled, and TCRdb retains in-frame clones only, with some absent. The table has roughly 99,000 clones, roughly 82% seen once. The CDR3 runs 16 residues. V lost 6 bases to trimming and J lost 7 bases, with 25 bases between them. CDR1 and CDR2 (germline): MDHEN, SYDVKM. This clone was observed a handful of times. The sample here was PBMCs, taken 255 days after intestinal transplant. The chain combines TRBV28 with TRBJ2-7; a possible D gene is TRBD1 (5 bases). This receptor was obtained from a human patient who received an intestinal transplant, so some T cells may come from the graft donor. CDR3 region: CASRVLGAPTLGEQYF. The CDR3 DNA reads as TGTGCCAGCAGGGTTCTAGGGGCCCCGACCCTTGGGGAGCAGTACTTC.